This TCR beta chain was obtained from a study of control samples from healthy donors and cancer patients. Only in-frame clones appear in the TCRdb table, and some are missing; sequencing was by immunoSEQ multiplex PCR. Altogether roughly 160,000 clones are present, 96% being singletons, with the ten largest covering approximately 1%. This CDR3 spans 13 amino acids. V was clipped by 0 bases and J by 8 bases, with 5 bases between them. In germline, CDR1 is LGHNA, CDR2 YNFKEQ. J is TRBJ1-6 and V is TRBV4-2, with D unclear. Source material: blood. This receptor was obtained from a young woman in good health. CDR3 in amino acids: CASSQEPYSPLHF. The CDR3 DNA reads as TGTGCCAGCAGCCAAGAGCCCTATTCACCCCTCCACTTT.